The 15 T cell receptor beta chains below were found in one sample sequenced in a study of identifying expanded T cells in peripheral blood. Measured with immunoSEQ multiplex PCR; TCRdb has only the in-frame clones, and not every one. The sample has 70,000 to 95,000 clones, approximately 90% seen once. Sequences were obtained from blood. Every receptor here comes from a person aged 18-70 years in good health.

This rearrangement joins TRBV7-2 to TRBJ1-1; 7 bases fit TRBD1. CDR1 is SGHTA and CDR2 is FQGNSA in the germline V gene. With 6 bases clipped from V and 4 bases from J, the junction kept 5 bases outside the gene matches. The CDR3 contains 13 residues. The DNA for the CDR3 is TGTGCCAGCAGGAACAGGGGCGGCACTGAAGCTTTCTTT. As protein: CASRNRGGTEAFF.

The gene calls are TRBV19 and TRBJ2-7, with TRBD1 as a possible D gene (6 bases). The V gene lost 4 bases and the J gene lost 1 base, with 11 bases spanning the gap. CDR3 length: 14 residues. Per the germline V gene, CDR1 is LNHDA and CDR2 is SQIVND (reference sequence). The CDR3 region is CASSRQVQSYEQYF. The CDR3 coding sequence is TGTGCCAGTAGTAGACAGGTTCAGTCCTACGAGCAGTACTTC.

The V call is TRBV4-1, the J call TRBJ2-1, with a possible D match to TRBD1 (8 bases). Germline V gene sequence: CDR1 MGHRA, CDR2 YSYEKL. V shed 4 bases and J shed 4 bases, with 17 bases lying between them. The CDR3 spans 16 residues. CDR3 amino acids: CASSPPAQGGYNEQFF. In nucleotides, the CDR3 is TGCGCCAGCAGCCCCCCGGCACAGGGGGGGTACAATGAGCAGTTCTTC.

This clone appeared a few times. The V and J genes are TRBV2 and TRBJ1-5; 8 positions match TRBD1. CDR3 size: 14 residues. J was trimmed by 9 bases and V by 6 bases; bases with no gene match: 10. CDR1 is SNHLY and CDR2 is FYNNEI in the germline V gene. CDR3 sequence reads: CASSVGQGMWPQHF. DNA of the CDR3: TGTGCCAGCAGCGTAGGACAGGGCATGTGGCCCCAGCATTTT.

The chain recombines TRBV7-2 with TRBJ2-1; TRBD1 or TRBD2 may be the D gene (5 bases each). The ends were cut back, 3 bases at V and 10 bases at J, with 7 bases in the middle. Germline-derived CDR1 and CDR2 are SGHTA and FQGNSA. CDR3 length: 11 amino acids. Here the CDR3 reads CASSFWGEQFF. CDR3 nucleotides: TGTGCCAGCAGCTTCTGGGGGGAGCAGTTCTTC. The whole variable domain, remainder taken from reference TRBV7-2 and TRBJ2-1, is GAGVSQSPSNKVTEKGKDVELRCDPISGHTALYWYRQSLGQGLEFLIYFQGNSAPDKSGLPSDRFSAERTGGSVSTLTIQRTQQEDSAVYLCASSFWGEQFFGPGTRLTVL.

The rearrangement joins TRBV19 to TRBJ2-5, with 8 bases lining up with TRBD2. Germline trimming cut 4 bases from V and 4 bases from J; bases unmatched to any gene: 11. From germline, CDR1 is LNHDA and CDR2 SQIVND (reference sequence). CDR3 size: 16 residues. For the CDR3, the DNA is TGTGCCAGTAGTAGGCAAGCGGGGGCCATGGGAGAGACCCAGTACTTC. It specifies CASSRQAGAMGETQYF.

The V gene is TRBV11-1, the J gene TRBJ1-2; 7 positions match TRBD1. CDR1 and CDR2 (germline): SGHAT, FQDESV (reference sequence). With 2 bases clipped from V and 5 bases from J, the junction kept 17 bases outside the gene matches. This CDR3 spans 18 amino acids. CDR3 residues: CASSLFPLDTGVGYGYTF. CDR3 bases: TGTGCCAGCAGCTTATTCCCCCTGGATACAGGGGTGGGGTATGGCTACACCTTC. Together with reference TRBV11-1 and TRBJ1-2, the CDR3 gives the full variable domain: EAEVAQSPRYKITEKSQAVAFWCDPISGHATLYWYRQILGQGPELLVQFQDESVVDDSQLPKDRFSAERLKGVDSTLKIQPAELGDSAMYLCASSLFPLDTGVGYGYTFGSGTRLTVV.

V usage is TRBV19 and J usage is TRBJ1-2, with D tentatively TRBD1 (5 bases). Germline V gives CDR1 LNHDA, CDR2 SQIVND (reference sequence). The length of the CDR3 is 14 residues. Deletions cut 3 bases from V and 4 bases from J, with 12 bases between. The CDR3 DNA is TGTGCCAGTAGTATTAGGGGTAGGGGCTATGGCTACACCTTC. Protein product: CASSIRGRGYGYTF. The full variable domain, its missing parts supplied by reference TRBV19 and TRBJ1-2, is DGGITQSPKYLFRKEGQNVTLSCEQNLNHDAMYWYRQDPGQGLRLIYYSQIVNDFQKGDIAEGYSVSREKKESFPLTVTSAQKNPTAFYLCASSIRGRGYGYTFGSGTRLTVV.

V gene TRBV7-9 combines with J gene TRBJ1-5; the match to TRBD1 covers 7 bases. CDR1 and CDR2 from the germline V gene are SEHNR and FQNEAQ (reference sequence). There are 16 residues in the CDR3. V lost 5 bases, J lost 5 bases, and 12 bases stayed unmatched. As DNA, the CDR3 is TGTGCCAGCAGCCTTGGGGGGACAGTGGGAGATCAGCCCCAGCATTTT. Encoded protein: CASSLGGTVGDQPQHF. The full variable domain, with the rest looked up from reference TRBV7-9 and TRBJ1-5, is DTGVSQNPRHKITKRGQNVTFRCDPISEHNRLYWYRQTLGQGPEFLTYFQNEAQLEKSRLLSDRFSAERPKGSFSTLEIQRTEQGDSAMYLCASSLGGTVGDQPQHFGDGTRLSIL.

This clone turned up a few times. The CDR3 nucleotides read TGTGCCAGCAGCGAGGGGGGAGTGAATAATTCACCCCTCCACTTT. It codes for CASSEGGVNNSPLHF. The chain couples TRBV27 to TRBJ1-6; D possibly corresponds to TRBD1 (6 bases). V was trimmed by 6 bases and J by 5 bases, leaving 14 bases between them. Germline lookup yields CDR1 MNHEY and CDR2 SMNVEV (reference sequence). The CDR3 has 15 residues.

The chain has TRBV7-9 and TRBJ1-2; 9 bases align to TRBD1. J gave up 11 bases and V 4 bases, and 5 bases lay outside the gene matches. The CDR3 extends over 12 amino acids. Germline CDR1 SEHNR, CDR2 FQNEAQ (reference sequence). The CDR3 region has the DNA TGTGCCAGCAGCTGGACAGGGGCCGATTACACCTTC. Translated, it gives CASSWTGADYTF.

CDR3 in DNA: TGTGCCAGCAGTGAAAGGGGAAGAAGCTATGGCTACACCTTC. The encoded protein is CASSERGRSYGYTF. The rearrangement links TRBV6-1 to TRBJ1-2, with D perhaps TRBD1 (5 bases). The V end lost 2 bases, the J end lost 4 bases, and 11 bases lay between the germline ends. Germline V gene lookup returns CDR1 MNHNS and CDR2 SASEGT. The CDR3 is 14 residues long.

The chain links TRBV2 to TRBJ1-5; 8 bases match TRBD1. The ends lost 9 bases at V and 6 bases at J; junction bases unmatched: 10. Looked up from germline, CDR1 is SNHLY and CDR2 is FYNNEI. The CDR3 has 14 amino acids. The CDR3 loop reads CASKRTGMGQPQHF. CDR3 nucleotides: TGTGCCAGTAAAAGGACAGGGATGGGTCAGCCCCAGCATTTT.

The chain uses TRBV4-1 and TRBJ2-6; D call uncertain. CDR3 length equals 15 residues. Trimming shortened V by 2 bases and J by 1 base, and 6 bases separated the two germline ends. Germline loops: CDR1 MGHRA, CDR2 YSYEKL. The CDR3 loop is CASSQIWSGANVLTF. Here the CDR3 DNA reads TGCGCCAGCAGCCAAATTTGGTCTGGGGCCAACGTCCTGACTTTC.

This clone was counted only a few times. V usage is TRBV2 and J usage is TRBJ2-7; TRBD2 matches at 7 bases. In germline, CDR1 is SNHLY, CDR2 FYNNEI. The CDR3 has 16 residues. The J segment lost 3 bases and the V segment lost 0 bases, leaving 8 bases of the junction unmatched. CDR3: CASSEAGLVGRYEQYF. The CDR3 nucleotides are TGTGCCAGCAGTGAAGCTGGACTAGTAGGTCGCTACGAGCAGTACTTC.